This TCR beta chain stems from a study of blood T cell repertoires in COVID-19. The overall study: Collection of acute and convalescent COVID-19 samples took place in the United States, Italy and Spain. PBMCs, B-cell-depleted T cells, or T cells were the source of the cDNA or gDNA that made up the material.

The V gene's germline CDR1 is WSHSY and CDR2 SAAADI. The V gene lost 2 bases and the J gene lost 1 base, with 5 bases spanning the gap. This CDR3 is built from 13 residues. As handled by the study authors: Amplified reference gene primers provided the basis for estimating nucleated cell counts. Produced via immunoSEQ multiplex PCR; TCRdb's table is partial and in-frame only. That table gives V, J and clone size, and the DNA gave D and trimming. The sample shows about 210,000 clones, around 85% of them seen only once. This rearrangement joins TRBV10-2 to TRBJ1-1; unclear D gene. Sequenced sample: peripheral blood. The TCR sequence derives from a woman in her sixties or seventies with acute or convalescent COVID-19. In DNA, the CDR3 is TGCGCCAGCAGTGAGAGCGGGAACACTGAAGCTTTCTTT. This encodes CASSESGNTEAFF.